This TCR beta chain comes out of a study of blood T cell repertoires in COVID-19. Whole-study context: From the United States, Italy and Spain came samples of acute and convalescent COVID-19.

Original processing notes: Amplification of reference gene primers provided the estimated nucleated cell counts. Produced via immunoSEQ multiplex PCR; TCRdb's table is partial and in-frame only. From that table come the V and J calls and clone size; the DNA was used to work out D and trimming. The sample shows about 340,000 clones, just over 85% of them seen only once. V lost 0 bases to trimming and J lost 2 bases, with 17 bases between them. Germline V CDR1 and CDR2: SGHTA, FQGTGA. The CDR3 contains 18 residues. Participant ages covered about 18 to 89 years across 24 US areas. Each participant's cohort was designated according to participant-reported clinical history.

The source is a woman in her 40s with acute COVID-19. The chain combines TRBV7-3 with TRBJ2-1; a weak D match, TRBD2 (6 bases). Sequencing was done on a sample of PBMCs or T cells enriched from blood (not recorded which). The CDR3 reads CASSLTHYGTGTYNEQFF. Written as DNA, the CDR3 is TGTGCCAGCAGCTTAACCCACTACGGGACTGGAACCTACAATGAGCAGTTCTTC.